The 7 T cell receptor beta chains in this list originate from one sample, sequenced in a study of cytomegalovirus exposure and HLA in healthy donors. PCR primers comprised 60 Vbeta and 13 Jbeta primers. Profiled with immunoSEQ multiplex PCR; TCRdb holds only in-frame clones, not every one. The data contain around 65,000 clones, 65% to 80% of them singletons. Sample: PBMCs. The source is a man aged 35 to 55 in good health and CMV-seropositive.

This clone was seen a single time. CDR3 sequence reads: CASSERTGRNSPLHF. The CDR3 bases are TGTGCCAGCAGTGAAAGGACAGGGCGTAATTCACCCCTCCACTTT. This chain joins TRBV6-1 and TRBJ1-6; 8 nucleotides align to TRBD1. The length of the CDR3 is 15 residues. Trimming cost V 2 bases and J 6 bases; bases outside gene matches: 3. In germline, CDR1 is MNHNS, CDR2 SASEGT.

The CDR3 DNA reads as TGCGCCAGCAGTGTCCCGGACAGGTCGGGGACTGAAGCTTTCTTT. Translated: CASSVPDRSGTEAFF. The chain couples TRBV10-2 to TRBJ1-1; TRBD1 aligns across 7 bases. Germline V lookup: CDR1 WSHSY, CDR2 SAAADI. V shed 4 bases and J 5 bases; nucleotides not matched to a gene: 10. The CDR3 runs to 15 residues.

As to this clone: The junction and the germline gene differ at one end; a read error may be behind it. The chain uses TRBV7-7 and TRBJ2-3, with a weak D call TRBD2 (6 bases). The germline CDR1 and CDR2 sequences are SSHAT and FNYEAQ (reference sequence). The CDR3 spans 15 residues. The CDR3 loop is CASSLGPGETDTQYF. DNA for the CDR3: TGTGCTAGCAGCTTAGGGCCGGGGGAGACAGATACGCAGTATTTT. The full variable domain, with the rest looked up from reference TRBV7-7 and TRBJ2-3, is GAGVSQSPRYKVTKRGQDVTLRCDPISSHATLYWYQQALGQGPEFLTYFNYEAQPDKSGLPSDRFSAERPEGSISTLTIQRTEQRDSAMYRCASSLGPGETDTQYFGPGTRLTVL.

For this clone: Germline is not matched at one junction end, which may reflect a read error. The V and J genes are TRBV10-1 and TRBJ2-1; 9 bases are a match to TRBD2. Germline-derived CDR1 and CDR2 are WNHNN and SYGVQD (reference sequence). This CDR3 spans 14 amino acids. The CDR3 DNA follows: TGCGCCGGCAGGGGCCTAGCGGGATTCAATGAGCAGTTCTTC. It is translated as CAGRGLAGFNEQFF.

The chain is built from TRBV7-8 and TRBJ2-5; TRBD2 matches at 14 bases. Germline loops: CDR1 SGHVS, CDR2 FQNEAQ. This CDR3 region has 19 residues. V lost 0 bases to trimming and J lost 6 bases; unmatched junction nucleotides: 12. CDR3 coding DNA: TGTGCCAGCAGCTTAGCGCTGACTAGCGGGGGGGCCTTCGTGAAGACCCAGTACTTC. Translated, it gives CASSLALTSGGAFVKTQYF.

This clone appeared a few times. The chain employs TRBV7-3 and TRBJ2-3; 7 bases are a match to TRBD1. V shed 1 base, J shed 1 base, and the junction held 5 bases outside the gene matches. Germline V CDR1 and CDR2: SGHTA, FQGTGA. The CDR3 has 16 residues. CDR3 coding DNA: TGTGCCAGCAGCTTAAGCACAGGGGCCCGCACAGATACGCAGTATTTT. As protein: CASSLSTGARTDTQYF.

In DNA form, the CDR3 reads TGTGCCAGCAGCTTAAAGGGTAGCGGGGGGGCCGCTACGCAGTATTTT. The encoded protein is CASSLKGSGGAATQYF. The V call is TRBV7-3, the J call TRBJ2-3; 11 nucleotides agree with TRBD2. The CDR3 has 16 residues. The J segment lost 8 bases and the V segment lost 1 base, leaving 8 bases of the junction unmatched. Per the germline V gene, CDR1 is SGHTA and CDR2 is FQGTGA.